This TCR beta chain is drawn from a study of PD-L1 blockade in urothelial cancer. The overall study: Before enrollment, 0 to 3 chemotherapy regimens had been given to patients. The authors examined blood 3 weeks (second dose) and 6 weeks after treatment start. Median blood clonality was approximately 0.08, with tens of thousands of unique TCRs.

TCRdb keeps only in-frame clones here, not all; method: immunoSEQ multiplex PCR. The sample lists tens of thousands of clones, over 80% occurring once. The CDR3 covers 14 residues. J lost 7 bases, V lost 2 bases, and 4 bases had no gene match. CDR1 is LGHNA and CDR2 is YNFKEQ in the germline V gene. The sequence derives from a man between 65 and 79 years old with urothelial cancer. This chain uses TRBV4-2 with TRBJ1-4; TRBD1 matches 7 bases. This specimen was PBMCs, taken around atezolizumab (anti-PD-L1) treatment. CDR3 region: CASSQSDRVEKLFF. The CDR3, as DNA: TGTGCCAGCAGCCAATCCGACAGGGTTGAAAAACTGTTTTTT.